The clone carrying this T cell receptor (beta chain) was detected only a few times. Its target is not known. All the people who gave samples were healthy bone marrow donors. The PCR contained 60 Vbeta and 13 Jbeta primers. Profiled with immunoSEQ multiplex PCR; TCRdb holds only in-frame clones, not every one. The sample consists of under 250,000 clones, about three quarters of them appearing once. The data stem from a study of cytomegalovirus exposure and HLA in healthy donors. Findings and caveats of the study: A later analysis revealed that TCR association rates differed between HLA loci, peaking at DRB1 and bottoming out at HLA-C.

This CDR3 spans 12 amino acids. Germline CDR1 and CDR2: SEHNR and FQNEAQ (reference sequence). The V end lost 5 bases, the J end lost 0 bases, and 5 bases lay between the germline ends. The sequence was collected from a boy between 10 and 17 years old in good health and CMV-seronegative. The chain employs TRBV7-9 and TRBJ2-7; D unclear. The specimen was PBMCs. Written as DNA, the CDR3 is TGTGCCAGCAGCCCGAGCTCCTACGAGCAGTACTTC. Translation: CASSPSSYEQYF.